These 22 T cell receptor beta chains were all obtained from the same sample, sequenced in a study of CD8 T cell repertoires and HIV-1 epitope variants. Their antigen targets remain unknown. The data were produced by immunoSEQ multiplex PCR, yet TCRdb's version contains in-frame clones alone and is incomplete. This sample has some 5,700 clones, with just over 65% found just once. Sequenced: cultured CD8+ T cells derived from PBMCs. All receptors come from a male donor with HIV.

This clone was recorded only once. Since the CDR3 does not end with the conserved phenylalanine or tryptophan, this likely comes from a read error. V usage is TRBV13 and J usage is TRBJ2-7; D is tentatively TRBD1 or TRBD2 (5 bases each). Trimming left V 0 bases short and J 2 bases short, with 8 bases between. Germline V gene data show CDR1 as PRHDT and CDR2 as FYEKMQ (reference sequence). This CDR3 is 14 amino acids long. CDR3: CASSLGRDPYEQYL. The CDR3 nucleotides read TGTGCCAGCAGCTTAGGTCGGGACCCCTACGAGCAGTACCTC.

The chain employs TRBV6-5 and TRBJ1-1; TRBD1 matches 7 bases. V shed 0 bases, J shed 5 bases, and the junction held 6 bases outside the gene matches. Germline loops: CDR1 MNHEY, CDR2 SVGAGI. This CDR3 is 15 amino acids long. For the CDR3, the DNA is TGTGCCAGCAGTTACTCGGACAGGCTTAGGACTGAAGCTTTCTTT. Residues: CASSYSDRLRTEAFF.

This clone was counted between two and nine times. The V and J genes are TRBV7-9 and TRBJ2-1, with TRBD2 as a possible D gene (6 bases). V lost 2 bases and J 4 bases, leaving 12 bases between the germline ends. CDR1 is SEHNR, CDR2 FQNEAQ, per germline (reference sequence). The CDR3 covers 15 residues. CDR3: CASSLSSGVYNEQFF. The CDR3 DNA sequence: TGTGCCAGCAGCTTATCGTCGGGAGTTTACAATGAGCAGTTCTTC.

The chain couples TRBV7-9 to TRBJ2-7, with 8 bases identical to TRBD1. The CDR3 length is 16 residues. The junction had 4 bases not matched to a gene; V was cut back by 0 bases and J by 0 bases. The germline gives CDR1 SEHNR, CDR2 FQNEAQ (reference sequence). Here the CDR3 reads CASSLASGGFSYEQYF. CDR3 in DNA: TGTGCCAGCAGCTTAGCTTCAGGGGGCTTCTCCTACGAGCAGTACTTC.

This clone was found a few times. The rearrangement links TRBV28 to TRBJ2-7; 11 positions agree with TRBD2. The V gene end was trimmed by 2 bases and the J gene end by 3 bases; junction bases not matched to a gene: 3. The CDR3 loop spans 15 amino acids. The V gene's germline CDR1 is MDHEN and CDR2 SYDVKM. The CDR3, as DNA: TGTGCCAGCAGTTTACTAGCGGGGGGTCTCTACGAGCAGTACTTC. Translating gives CASSLLAGGLYEQYF.

This clone turned up a few times. The CDR3 region is CASSHTETQYF. The CDR3 DNA reads TGTGCCAGCAGCCATACGGAAACCCAGTACTTC. J is TRBJ2-5 and V is TRBV11-2; D uncertain. Germline CDR1 is SGHAT and CDR2 is FQNNGV. The CDR3 spans 11 residues. Trimming took off 5 bases at V and 8 bases at J, with 9 bases between the two ends.

Here the CDR3 reads CASLRYEAFF. The CDR3 nucleotides read TGTGCCAGCCTCCGGTATGAAGCTTTCTTT. V is TRBV2 and J is TRBJ1-1; D gene uncertain. V was shortened by 8 bases and J by 7 bases, with 8 bases between the two germline ends. The CDR3 loop spans 10 amino acids. CDR1 is SNHLY, CDR2 FYNNEI, per germline.

This clone has just a few counts. This chain links TRBV29-1 with TRBJ2-7, with a possible D match to TRBD1 (6 bases). CDR1 and CDR2 (germline): SQVTM, ANQGSEA. The CDR3 covers 11 residues. V shed 6 bases and J shed 6 bases, with 12 bases lying between them. CDR3 DNA sequence: TGCAGCGTCCCGACAGGCACCGAGCAGTACTTC. It codes for CSVPTGTEQYF.

The chain carries TRBV5-4 and TRBJ1-1, with TRBD1 as a possible D gene (6 bases). Trimming took off 3 bases at V and 4 bases at J, with 13 bases between the two ends. Germline lookup yields CDR1 SGHNT and CDR2 YYREEE (reference sequence). This CDR3 spans 14 amino acids. The CDR3 is CASSWGGGGTEAFF. In DNA form, the CDR3 reads TGTGCCAGCAGCTGGGGTGGAGGGGGCACTGAAGCTTTCTTT.

V is TRBV7-8 and J is TRBJ1-1; 7 bases line up with TRBD1. V gave up 4 bases and J gave up 8 bases; unmatched junction bases: 13. CDR3 length equals 15 residues. Germline V lookup: CDR1 SGHVS, CDR2 FQNEAQ. CDR3: CASSWEGKQGPEAFF. The CDR3, as DNA: TGTGCCAGCAGCTGGGAGGGGAAACAGGGGCCCGAAGCTTTCTTT.

In this sample, this clone turned up once. The chain employs TRBV6-1 and TRBJ2-7, with D possibly matching TRBD2 (7 bases). Trimming cost V 4 bases and J 4 bases, with 23 bases left between them. The CDR3 covers 17 residues. Germline V lookup: CDR1 MNHNS, CDR2 SASEGT. The CDR3 sequence: CASSGTLGAGEGYEQYF. In DNA form, the CDR3 reads TGTGCCAGCAGTGGTACCCTTGGGGCAGGGGAGGGGTACGAGCAGTACTTC.

The CDR3 here is CASSGGGLSGDSNTGELFF. The CDR3 bases are TGTGCCAGCAGTGGTGGTGGTCTCAGCGGAGATTCGAACACCGGGGAGCTGTTTTTT. The chain combines TRBV28 with TRBJ2-2; TRBD2 is a possible D gene (5 bases). Looked up from germline, CDR1 is MDHEN and CDR2 is SYDVKM. The CDR3 loop spans 19 amino acids. V lost 5 bases, J lost 0 bases, and 22 bases lay in between.

This chain joins TRBV28 and TRBJ2-3; 12 bases align to TRBD2. The CDR3 sequence is 19 residues long. CDR1 MDHEN and CDR2 SYDVKM come from the germline V gene. Germline trimming cut 4 bases from V and 2 bases from J; bases unmatched to any gene: 13. The CDR3 loop is CASSSSTSGGLYLTDTQYF. DNA for the CDR3: TGTGCCAGCAGTTCCTCGACTAGCGGGGGCCTCTACCTCACAGATACGCAGTATTTT.

This chain connects TRBV11-3 to TRBJ2-1; 7 bases match TRBD2. CDR1 and CDR2 (germline): SGHNT, YENEEA. The CDR3 runs 16 residues. The trim removed 6 bases at V and 7 bases at J, leaving 15 bases unmatched. This CDR3 is CASSSSSGAGENEQFF. The CDR3 coding sequence is TGTGCCAGCAGTTCCTCGAGCGGGGCGGGTGAGAATGAGCAGTTCTTC.

CDR3 in DNA: TGTGCCAGCAGCTGGGGGAACACTGAAGCTTTCTTT. Its protein product is CASSWGNTEAFF. The genes are TRBV11-1 and TRBJ1-1; no firm D call. The CDR3 spans 12 residues. CDR1 SGHAT and CDR2 FQDESV come from the germline V gene (reference sequence). Trimming cost V 4 bases and J 1 base, with 4 bases left between them.

V is TRBV27 and J is TRBJ2-1; 8 bases are a match to TRBD1. The CDR3 is 15 amino acids. After removal of 6 bases from V and 3 bases from J, the junction contained 7 bases not matched to a gene. The germline V gene encodes CDR1 MNHEY and CDR2 SMNVEV (reference sequence). The CDR3: CASSLEGTGYNEQFF. The CDR3 nucleotides read TGTGCCAGCAGCTTAGAAGGGACAGGCTACAATGAGCAGTTCTTC.

V usage is TRBV28 and J usage is TRBJ2-1, with 8 bases identical to TRBD2. The CDR3 has 14 amino acids. Germline V gene sequence: CDR1 MDHEN, CDR2 SYDVKM. V was clipped by 3 bases and J by 9 bases; unmatched bases: 7. The CDR3: CASSFRVAGSEQFF. The CDR3 bases are TGTGCCAGCAGTTTTAGGGTAGCGGGGAGTGAGCAGTTCTTC.

This chain joins TRBV9 and TRBJ2-7; D call uncertain. This CDR3 has 13 residues. The V end lost 4 bases, the J end lost 5 bases, and 13 bases lay between the germline ends. The germline gives CDR1 SGDLS, CDR2 YYNGEE. CDR3 sequence reads: CASSPWSADEQYF. CDR3 in DNA: TGTGCCAGCAGCCCCTGGTCCGCCGACGAGCAGTACTTC.

This clone was detected a few times. The chain uses TRBV5-5 and TRBJ2-4; 8 nucleotides line up with TRBD1. This CDR3 spans 16 amino acids. V trimming: 3 bases; J trimming: 1 base; junction bases outside the gene matches: 6. Per the germline V gene, CDR1 is SGHKS and CDR2 is YYEKEE (reference sequence). The CDR3 protein is CASSSDRVGAKNIQYF. Here the CDR3 DNA reads TGTGCCAGCAGCTCGGACAGGGTTGGGGCCAAAAACATTCAGTACTTC.

This chain uses TRBV7-9 with TRBJ2-1, with TRBD1 matching over 11 bases. V shed 6 bases and J 8 bases; nucleotides not matched to a gene: 6. Per germline, CDR1 SEHNR and CDR2 FQNEAQ (reference sequence). The CDR3 runs 14 residues. The CDR3, as DNA: TGTGCCAGCAGGGTGGACAGGGGGCTTGATGAGCAGTTCTTC. Translated, it gives CASRVDRGLDEQFF.

The rearrangement uses TRBV25-1 and TRBJ1-1; D call uncertain. This CDR3 has 15 amino acids. Germline CDR1 and CDR2: MGHDK and SYGVNS. Trimming removed 0 bases at V and 3 bases at J, with 11 bases between. CDR3 protein: CASSEYETLYTEAFF. CDR3 DNA: TGTGCCAGCAGTGAATATGAGACACTTTACACTGAAGCTTTCTTT.

The rearrangement uses TRBV28 and TRBJ2-7; 8 nucleotides align to TRBD2. Germline V CDR1 and CDR2: MDHEN, SYDVKM. The CDR3 is 15 residues long. The V gene end was trimmed by 3 bases and the J gene end by 6 bases; junction bases not matched to a gene: 10. CDR3 sequence reads: CASSLSSSGDPEQYF. Here the CDR3 DNA reads TGTGCCAGCAGTTTGTCTAGTAGCGGGGATCCCGAGCAGTACTTC.